The 4 T cell receptor beta chains listed next were all sequenced from one sample in a study of shared clonotypes between healthy human individuals. Measured with immunoSEQ multiplex PCR; TCRdb has only the in-frame clones, and not every one. Of around 990,000 clones in the sample, approximately 77% were seen once. Sequencing was carried out using memory CD4+ T cells from PBMCs. Subset described: CD45RA-negative fraction. The receptors derive from a man younger than 35 in good health. Some clones in this sample may be carry-over from other donors' samples.

With respect to this clone: Other DNA variants within this sample encode the same CDR3. V gene TRBV28 combines with J gene TRBJ1-5; no firm D call. The germline V and J ends were trimmed by 6 bases and 4 bases, with 7 bases remaining between them. Germline CDR1 MDHEN, CDR2 SYDVKM. The CDR3 is 12 residues long. The CDR3 DNA follows: TGTGCCAGCAGCCAAGGAAATCAGCCCCAGCATTTT. Its protein is CASSQGNQPQHF.

This clone was detected ten times or more. The chain is built from TRBV2 and TRBJ1-2, with TRBD1 as a possible D gene (6 bases). The germline V gene encodes CDR1 SNHLY and CDR2 FYNNEI. The CDR3 contains 15 residues. Deletions cut 7 bases from V and 4 bases from J, with 19 bases between. In nucleotides, the CDR3 is TGTGCCAGCACCCCCGGGACGGGGGGCGGCTATGGCTACACCTTC. This codes for CASTPGTGGGYGYTF.

The rearrangement links TRBV19 to TRBJ2-4; either TRBD1 or TRBD2 may fit D (5 bases each). CDR1 and CDR2 (germline): LNHDA, SQIVND (reference sequence). Deletions cut 4 bases from V and 6 bases from J, with 10 bases between. The CDR3 covers 13 residues. CDR3 DNA sequence: TGTGCCAGTAGTACAAGGGGAGCAAACATTCAGTACTTC. This sequence encodes CASSTRGANIQYF.

V usage is TRBV14 and J usage is TRBJ1-1; no clear D gene. The CDR3 has 14 residues. Germline CDR1 SGHDN, CDR2 FVKESK. V dropped 0 bases and J dropped 2 bases, with 7 bases sitting between them. CDR3 bases: TGTGCCAGCAGCCAAGACCTGGCAAACACTGAAGCTTTCTTT. The encoded protein is CASSQDLANTEAFF.